The sequence of this TCR beta chain was determined in a study of T cells in Graves' hyperthyroidism and ophthalmopathy. RNA transcripts served as the template for amplifying TCR beta CDR3 regions. A set of HTBI primers served as the primers for a first-round RT-PCR of the TCR CDR3. TCRdb called the multiplex PCR reads again in MiXCR, with one record for every CDR3 protein. The table shows hundreds of thousands of distinct CDR3 sequences, with approximately 42% occurring only once. CDR1 and CDR2 from the germline V gene are SNHLY and FYNNEI. The CDR3 length is 14 residues. With 6 bases clipped from V and 4 bases from J, the junction kept 3 bases outside the gene matches. This clonotype occurred many times.

This receptor was identified in an adult man with Graves' disease, either hyperthyroidism or ophthalmopathy (not recorded which). V gene TRBV2 combines with J gene TRBJ1-6, with 7 bases matching TRBD1. The source material was peripheral blood or thyroid tissue (not recorded which). The CDR3 protein is CASRPGQYNSPLHF. DNA for the CDR3: TGTGCCAGCAGGCCGGGACAGTATAATTCACCCCTCCACTTT. Full variable domain (rest looked up from reference TRBV2 and TRBJ1-6): EPEVTQTPSHQVTQMGQEVILRCVPISNHLYFYWYRQILGQKVEFLVSFYNNEISEKSEIFDDQFSVERPDGSNFTLKIRSTKLEDSAMYFCASRPGQYNSPLHFGNGTRLTVT.